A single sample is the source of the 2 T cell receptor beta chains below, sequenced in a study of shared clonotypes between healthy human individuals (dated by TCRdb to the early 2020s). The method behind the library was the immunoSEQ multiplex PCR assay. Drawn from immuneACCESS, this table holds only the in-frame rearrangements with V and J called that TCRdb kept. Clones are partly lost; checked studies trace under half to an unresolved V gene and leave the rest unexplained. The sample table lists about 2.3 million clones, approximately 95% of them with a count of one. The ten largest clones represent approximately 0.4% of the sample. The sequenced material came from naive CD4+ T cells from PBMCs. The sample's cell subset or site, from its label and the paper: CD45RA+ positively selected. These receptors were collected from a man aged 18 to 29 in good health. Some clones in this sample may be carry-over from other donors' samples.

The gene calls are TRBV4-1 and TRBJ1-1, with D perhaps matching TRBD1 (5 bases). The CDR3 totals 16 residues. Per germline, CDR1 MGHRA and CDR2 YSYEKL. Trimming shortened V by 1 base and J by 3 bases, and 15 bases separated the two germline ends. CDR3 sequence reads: CASSQGYRGGDTEAFF. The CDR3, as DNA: TGCGCCAGCAGCCAAGGGTACCGGGGAGGGGACACTGAAGCTTTCTTT.

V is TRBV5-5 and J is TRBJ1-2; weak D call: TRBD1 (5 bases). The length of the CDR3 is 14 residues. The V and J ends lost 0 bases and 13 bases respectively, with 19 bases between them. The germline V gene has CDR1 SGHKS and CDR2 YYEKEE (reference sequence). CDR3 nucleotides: TGTGCCAGCAGCTTGGTTTCCCACGGGACGGCGCTCACCTTC. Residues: CASSLVSHGTALTF.